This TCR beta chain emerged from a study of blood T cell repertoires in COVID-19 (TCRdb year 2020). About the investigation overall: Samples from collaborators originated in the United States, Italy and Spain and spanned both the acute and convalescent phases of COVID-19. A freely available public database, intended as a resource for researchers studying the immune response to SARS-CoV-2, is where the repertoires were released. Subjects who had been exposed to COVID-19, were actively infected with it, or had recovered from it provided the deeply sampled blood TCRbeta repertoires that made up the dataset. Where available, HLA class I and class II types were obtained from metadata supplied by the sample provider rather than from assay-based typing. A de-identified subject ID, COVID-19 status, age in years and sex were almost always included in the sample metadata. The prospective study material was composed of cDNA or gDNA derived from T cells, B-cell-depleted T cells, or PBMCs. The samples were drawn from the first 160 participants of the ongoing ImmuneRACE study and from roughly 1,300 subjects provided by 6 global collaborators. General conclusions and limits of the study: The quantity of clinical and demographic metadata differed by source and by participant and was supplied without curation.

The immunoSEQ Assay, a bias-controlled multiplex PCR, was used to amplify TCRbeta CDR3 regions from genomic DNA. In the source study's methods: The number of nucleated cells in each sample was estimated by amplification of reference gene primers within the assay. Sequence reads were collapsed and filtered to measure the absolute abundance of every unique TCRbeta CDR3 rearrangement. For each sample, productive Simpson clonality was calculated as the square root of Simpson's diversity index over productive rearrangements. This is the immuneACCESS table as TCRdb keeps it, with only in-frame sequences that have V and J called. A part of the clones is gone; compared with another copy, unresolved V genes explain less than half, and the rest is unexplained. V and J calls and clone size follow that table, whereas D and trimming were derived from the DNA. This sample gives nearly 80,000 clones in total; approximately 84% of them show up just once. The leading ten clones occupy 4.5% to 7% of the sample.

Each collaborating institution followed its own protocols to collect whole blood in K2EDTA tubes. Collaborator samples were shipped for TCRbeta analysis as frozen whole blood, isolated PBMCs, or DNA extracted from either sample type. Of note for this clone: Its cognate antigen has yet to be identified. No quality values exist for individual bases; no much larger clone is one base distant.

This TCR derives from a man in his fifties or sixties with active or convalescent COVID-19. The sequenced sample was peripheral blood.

This receptor has the CDR3 CSSRERPEGEQYF. The nucleotides read TGCTCTAGTAGGGAGAGGCCGGAAGGCGAGCAGTACTTC. The sequence is built from TRBV5-1 and TRBJ2-7; TRBD2 is possibly the D segment (5 matching bases). From cysteine to phenylalanine, the CDR3 is 13 amino acids long. Only the CDR3 part of the read is kept: 39 bases, read in frame from the first base. Via the germline V gene, CDR1 is SGHRS and CDR2 YFSETQ.